The clone carrying this TCR beta chain was counted many times. Its antigen is not identified. This sample was included in a study of blood T cells in healthy people across ages. Regarding the study as a whole: Unknown CMV status may confound age-related changes in expanded clones. Diversity was estimated from one million T cells, and these estimates were considered underestimates.

The second PCR ran roughly 7 to 12 cycles with a sample-barcoded 5' primer and J-beta primers. Each of the cDNA molecules was tagged by a template-switch adaptor with 12 random nucleotides. MiXCR, applied by TCRdb to the 5' RACE reads, yields one record per CDR3 protein. The sample has 590,000 or so distinct CDR3 sequences, approximately 30% seen once. Sequences were obtained from blood. The TCR comes from a woman aged 80 or over in good health.

The CDR3 loop is CASSLGSGGGSYEQYF. The CDR3 region has the DNA TGTGCCAGCAGCTTAGGGTCGGGGGGTGGGTCCTACGAGCAGTACTTC. V is TRBV7-6 and J is TRBJ2-7; TRBD2 agrees at 7 bases. The CDR3 runs 16 residues. Germline CDR1 is SGHVS and CDR2 is FNYEAQ. V gave up 1 base and J gave up 1 base; unmatched junction bases: 7. Drawing the rest from reference TRBV7-6 and TRBJ2-7, the complete variable domain is GAGVSQSPRYKVTKRGQDVALRCDPISGHVSLYWYRQALGQGPEFLTYFNYEAQQDKSGLPNDRFSAERPEGSISTLTIQRTEQRDSAMYRCASSLGSGGGSYEQYFGPGTRLTVT.